These 23 T cell receptor beta chains were sequenced from one sample in a study of blood T cell repertoires in COVID-19. Data came from immunoSEQ multiplex PCR; TCRdb stores just in-frame clones and leaves some out. Here the sample spans approximately 290,000 clones, 90% being singletons. The sample was PBMCs or T cells enriched from blood (not recorded which). Receptors were obtained from a young woman who had recovered from COVID-19.

The rearrangement links TRBV28 to TRBJ1-5; possible D gene TRBD1, 5 bases. The germline gives CDR1 MDHEN, CDR2 SYDVKM. The ends were cut back, 2 bases at V and 6 bases at J, with 11 bases in the middle. CDR3 length: 14 residues. CDR3 residues: CASSLPQGSQPQHF. Written as DNA, the CDR3 is TGTGCCAGCAGTTTACCCCAGGGTAGTCAGCCCCAGCATTTT.

This clone was seen once. The CDR3 nucleotides read TGTGCCAGCAGCGTAGCCGGGGGAAGTGGTGAAAAACTGTTTTTT. Residues: CASSVAGGSGEKLFF. The J gene is TRBJ1-4, the V gene TRBV9, with a weak D call TRBD1 (5 bases). CDR1 is SGDLS, CDR2 YYNGEE, per germline. With 0 bases removed from V and 7 bases from J, the gap between germline ends came to 13 bases. This CDR3 has 15 amino acids.

J is TRBJ2-7 and V is TRBV12-3 or TRBV12-4; D possibly corresponds to TRBD2 (5 bases). The CDR3 is made up of 13 amino acids. The V gene lost 6 bases and the J gene lost 3 bases, with 12 bases spanning the gap. The CDR3 DNA reads as TGTGCCAGCAGACCATCGGCGGGCTACGAGCAGTACTTC. Amino acids: CASRPSAGYEQYF.

The V gene is TRBV2, the J gene TRBJ1-4, with 7 bases that match TRBD1. Trimming took 7 bases from V and 6 from J; bases not matched to a gene: 5. This CDR3 region has 13 residues. Germline V lookup: CDR1 SNHLY, CDR2 FYNNEI. CDR3 DNA: TGTGCCAGCAATCGAGGACAGGATGAAAAACTGTTTTTT. Its translation is CASNRGQDEKLFF. Complete variable domain (other parts from reference TRBV2 and TRBJ1-4): EPEVTQTPSHQVTQMGQEVILRCVPISNHLYFYWYRQILGQKVEFLVSFYNNEISEKSEIFDDQFSVERPDGSNFTLKIRSTKLEDSAMYFCASNRGQDEKLFFGSGTQLSVL.

The rearrangement links TRBV28 to TRBJ2-4; 7 bases fit TRBD1. The V gene end was trimmed by 5 bases and the J gene end by 3 bases; junction bases not matched to a gene: 7. Germline V gene data show CDR1 as MDHEN and CDR2 as SYDVKM. This CDR3 is 15 amino acids long. The CDR3 nucleotides are TGTGCCAGCAGTACCCTGACAGGGAGCAAAAACATTCAGTACTTC. Amino acids: CASSTLTGSKNIQYF. Complete variable domain (other parts from reference TRBV28 and TRBJ2-4): DVKVTQSSRYLVKRTGEKVFLECVQDMDHENMFWYRQDPGLGLRLIYFSYDVKMKEKGDIPEGYSVSREKKERFSLILESASTNQTSMYLCASSTLTGSKNIQYFGAGTRLSVL.

This clone was counted once. The V gene is TRBV2, the J gene TRBJ1-5; D not certain. From germline, CDR1 is SNHLY and CDR2 FYNNEI. Trimming left V 1 base short and J 2 bases short, with 18 bases between. The CDR3 is 18 amino acids. The CDR3 region is CASSEVLSLVAGNQPQHF. DNA for the CDR3: TGTGCCAGCAGTGAAGTGCTGTCCCTAGTAGCGGGCAATCAGCCCCAGCATTTT.

V is TRBV10-3 and J is TRBJ1-5, with a weak D call TRBD1 (5 bases). Germline V gives CDR1 ENHRY, CDR2 SYGVKD. Trimming removed 3 bases at V and 2 bases at J, with 11 bases between. This CDR3 is 15 amino acids long. The CDR3 coding sequence is TGTGCCATCAGTGACAGGGTTGATGGCAATCAGCCCCAGCATTTT. It is translated as CAISDRVDGNQPQHF.

This chain joins TRBV28 and TRBJ2-2, with a tentative D call TRBD2 (5 bases). V lost 5 bases and J 0 bases, leaving 10 bases between the germline ends. CDR1 is MDHEN, CDR2 SYDVKM, per germline. The CDR3 has 15 residues. The CDR3: CASSPPGANTGELFF. The CDR3 nucleotides read TGTGCCAGCAGTCCTCCCGGGGCGAACACCGGGGAGCTGTTTTTT.

The chain uses TRBV9 and TRBJ1-2, with D possibly being TRBD1 (5 bases). V lost 3 bases and J 6 bases, leaving 12 bases between the germline ends. Germline V lookup: CDR1 SGDLS, CDR2 YYNGEE. CDR3 length: 13 amino acids. CDR3 nucleotide sequence: TGTGCCAGCAGCGACGGGACTATCCATGGCTACACCTTC. The encoded protein is CASSDGTIHGYTF.

The chain carries TRBV29-1 and TRBJ1-1; maybe TRBD1 (6 bases). The CDR3 is made up of 10 amino acids. Between the trimmed V and J ends, which lost 7 bases and 7 bases, there was a span of 10 bases. Germline V CDR1 and CDR2: SQVTM, ANQGSEA. The CDR3 spells CSAQQGEAFF. CDR3 DNA sequence: TGCAGCGCCCAACAGGGTGAAGCTTTCTTT.

This chain uses TRBV28 with TRBJ1-1, with 8 bases matching TRBD1. CDR1 MDHEN and CDR2 SYDVKM come from the germline V gene. CDR3 length equals 16 residues. The V gene end was trimmed by 3 bases and the J gene end by 3 bases; junction bases not matched to a gene: 9. CDR3: CASSFRAGGYDTEAFF. The CDR3 DNA reads TGTGCCAGCAGTTTCCGGGCAGGGGGCTACGACACTGAAGCTTTCTTT.

This chain connects TRBV5-1 to TRBJ2-3; D unclear. Germline CDR1 is SGHRS and CDR2 is YFSETQ. The CDR3 consists of 12 residues. Trimming shortened V by 4 bases and J by 6 bases, and 9 bases separated the two germline ends. CDR3: CASSLGMDTQYF. For the CDR3, the DNA is TGCGCCAGCAGCCTAGGTATGGATACGCAGTATTTT.

The J gene is TRBJ1-2, the V gene TRBV30; maybe TRBD1 (5 bases). Germline V gene data show CDR1 as GTSNPN and CDR2 as SVGIG (reference sequence). The V end lost 4 bases, the J end lost 3 bases, and 12 bases lay between the germline ends. The CDR3 totals 13 residues. CDR3 protein: CAWIGGYYYGYTF. CDR3 nucleotides: TGTGCCTGGATCGGGGGGTACTACTATGGCTACACCTTC.

This clone was counted a few times. The chain carries TRBV18 and TRBJ2-7, with D unclear. Germline V gene lookup returns CDR1 KGHSH and CDR2 LQKENI. With 6 bases removed from V and 7 bases from J, the gap between germline ends came to 10 bases. The CDR3 extends over 11 amino acids. CDR3 amino acids: CASSPTEEQYF. The DNA of the CDR3 is TGTGCCAGCTCCCCCACCGAGGAGCAGTACTTC.

This clone is a singleton in its sample. The chain carries TRBV18 and TRBJ1-2; no definite D call. The germline gives CDR1 KGHSH, CDR2 LQKENI. Trimming left V 0 bases short and J 3 bases short, with 11 bases between. This CDR3 comprises 15 residues. The CDR3, as DNA: TGTGCCAGCTCACCACCCCCACAGTCGGACTATGGCTACACCTTC. Protein sequence: CASSPPPQSDYGYTF.

The CDR3 is CASSFLFGGRAFNEQFF. DNA for the CDR3: TGTGCCAGCAGCTTTCTGTTCGGCGGGAGGGCCTTTAATGAGCAGTTCTTC. The V gene is TRBV11-2, the J gene TRBJ2-1, with 9 bases identical to TRBD2. CDR1 and CDR2 from the germline V gene are SGHAT and FQNNGV. This CDR3 has 17 amino acids. After removal of 3 bases from V and 7 bases from J, the junction contained 13 bases not matched to a gene.

V usage is TRBV30 and J usage is TRBJ2-7; 8 nucleotides align to TRBD1. Unmatched junction bases numbered 12, after V lost 0 bases and J lost 5 bases. The CDR3 has 16 amino acids. Germline assignment: CDR1 GTSNPN and CDR2 SVGIG (reference sequence). Here the CDR3 reads CAWSVLGTGINHEQYF. CDR3 nucleotide sequence: TGTGCCTGGAGTGTACTAGGGACAGGTATAAATCACGAGCAGTACTTC.

V and J are TRBV5-4 and TRBJ1-2; D uncertain. The ends were cut back, 2 bases at V and 2 bases at J, with 10 bases in the middle. Germline values: CDR1 SGHNT, CDR2 YYREEE (reference sequence). This CDR3 has 14 amino acids. CDR3 in amino acids: CASSFREPNYGYTF. Written as DNA, the CDR3 is TGTGCCAGCAGCTTCCGGGAGCCAAACTATGGCTACACCTTC.

The CDR3 spells CASRTDWGYEQYF. The CDR3, as DNA: TGTGCCAGCAGGACGGACTGGGGCTACGAGCAGTACTTC. The chain is built from TRBV7-2 and TRBJ2-7; tentatively, D is TRBD2 (5 bases). CDR1 is SGHTA and CDR2 is FQGNSA in the germline V gene. V was pared by 6 bases and J by 3 bases, with 12 bases between. The CDR3 runs to 13 residues.

The chain carries TRBV10-3 and TRBJ2-7, with 7 positions matching TRBD2. CDR3 length: 15 residues. Germline loops: CDR1 ENHRY, CDR2 SYGVKD. V lost 5 bases and J lost 1; bases outside the gene matches: 8. CDR3 nucleotide sequence: TGTGCCATCAGTCATACCGGGACTAAGTCCTACGAGCAGTACTTC. Protein: CAISHTGTKSYEQYF.

Comments on this clone: Other DNA sequences in this sample translate to the same CDR3. The chain uses TRBV7-9 and TRBJ1-4, with 7 bases that match TRBD1. This CDR3 region has 15 residues. V was pared by 1 base and J by 8 bases, with 7 bases of the junction left unmatched. Germline V CDR1 and CDR2: SEHNR, FQNEAQ (reference sequence). In DNA form, the CDR3 reads TGTGCCAGCAGCTTAGGAGGACAGGTTGGGGAAAAACTGTTTTTT. Translating it yields CASSLGGQVGEKLFF.

V gene TRBV10-3 combines with J gene TRBJ2-1, with D perhaps matching TRBD1 (6 bases). V lost 4 bases and J 8 bases, leaving 21 bases between the germline ends. Germline V gives CDR1 ENHRY, CDR2 SYGVKD. The CDR3 spans 16 residues. CDR3 nucleotides: TGTGCCATCAGTGGAACAGGGAGTCAAAAGCTCGATGAGCAGTTCTTC. Translated: CAISGTGSQKLDEQFF.

As for this clone: Relative to the germline gene, one junction end is altered; a read error may explain this. The chain combines TRBV28 with TRBJ1-4; 7 bases agree with TRBD1. CDR3 length: 12 amino acids. Germline values: CDR1 MDHEN, CDR2 SYDVKM. The CDR3: CAVRGSNEKLFF. CDR3 DNA sequence: TGTGCCGTCAGGGGGTCTAACGAAAAACTGTTTTTT.